This T cell receptor (beta chain) comes out of a study of cytomegalovirus exposure and HLA in healthy donors. The V gene's germline CDR1 is MNHNY and CDR2 SVGAGI (reference sequence). V lost 7 bases to trimming and J lost 7 bases, with 20 bases between them. The CDR3 consists of 14 residues. Study results and limitations: In a later analysis, compared with equally common non-associated chains, HLA-associated beta chains were more expanded. Researchers left out some V segments, among them TRBV6-2 and TRBV6-3, as indistinguishable. On later analysis, the bulk of CMV-associated TCR beta chains appeared to be HLA-restricted.

Concerning this clone itself: Its specificity is not known.

Both 60 Vbeta primers and 13 Jbeta primers went into the PCR. In the original workflow: There were around 80 million unique TCR beta chains by a later count, and 10 million to 12 million of them were shared. Profiling relied on immunoSEQ multiplex PCR, and the TCRdb table lists in-frame clones only, not all of them. V, J and clone size were drawn from that table, and D and trimming were deduced from the DNA. The sample has approximately 150,000 clones, 65% to 80% seen once. Sequenced sample: PBMCs. This clonotype was sampled from a male donor in good health and CMV-seronegative. The V and J genes are TRBV6-6 and TRBJ2-7; a weak D match, TRBD2 (7 bases). CDR3 loop: CASTPGRGFREQYF. The CDR3 DNA reads as TGTGCCAGCACCCCAGGGAGGGGGTTCCGGGAGCAGTACTTC.